The present T cell receptor beta chain was sequenced within a study of Ad26.COV2.S vaccination and SARS-CoV-2 variants. Study results and limitations: Among vaccine recipients, spike-specific TCR breadth exceeded that of placebo recipients. Analyses of TCR breadth and depth may have underestimated total T cell responses.

About this clone: Its target is unknown.

Treatment indicated: around 19 received Ad26.COV2.S at low or high dose, single or two shots; roughly 5 received placebo; per-sample allocation not given. It was on day 63 after the first vaccine or placebo injection that samples were taken. An Ad26 vector carrying the Wuhan-strain SARS-CoV-2 spike served as the vaccine. This CDR3 comprises 15 residues. Trimming cost V 0 bases and J 4 bases, with 9 bases left between them. Germline CDR1 and CDR2: MNHEY and SVGAGI. TCRdb's table, derived via immunoSEQ multiplex PCR, lists solely in-frame clones and lacks some. The sample yields some 370,000 clones, around 82% seen once.

The receptor comes from a person between 18 and 65 years old who received the Ad26.COV2.S COVID-19 vaccine or a placebo. Sample: peripheral blood, taken in a trial of Ad26.COV2.S vaccine versus placebo. The chain employs TRBV6-5 and TRBJ1-4; D is unresolved. The CDR3 DNA follows: TGTGCCAGCAGTTACTCGACGAGACATAATGAAAAACTGTTTTTT. Amino acids: CASSYSTRHNEKLFF.